The entry below gives a single T cell receptor (beta chain) sequence along with its context. This sample is part of a study of T cell responses to AZD1222 COVID-19 vaccine. Repertoires were generated with immunoSEQ multiplex PCR, while TCRdb's copy carries only in-frame clones and drops some. The data hold about 150,000 clones, with 88% observed a single time. CDR1 is SNHLY, CDR2 FYNNEI, per germline. J lost 0 bases, V lost 7 bases, and 11 bases had no gene match. The CDR3 covers 16 residues. The chain recombines TRBV2 with TRBJ2-7; 8 nucleotides align to TRBD2. This TCR was recovered from an adult in good health. This specimen was peripheral blood, taken on day 0 of AZD1222 vaccination. In DNA, the CDR3 is TGTGCCAGCACCTTGGCCGGGGGGGCCTTCTCCTACGAGCAGTACTTC. It encodes CASTLAGGAFSYEQYF. Full variable domain (outside the CDR3, taken from reference TRBV2 and TRBJ2-7): EPEVTQTPSHQVTQMGQEVILRCVPISNHLYFYWYRQILGQKVEFLVSFYNNEISEKSEIFDDQFSVERPDGSNFTLKIRSTKLEDSAMYFCASTLAGGAFSYEQYFGPGTRLTVT.